Each of the 20 T cell receptor beta chains below was sequenced from the same sample in a study of T cell repertoires in cytomegalovirus infection. From the reads, TCRdb called clonotypes with MiXCR, one entry per CDR3 protein. The data contain a few hundred thousand distinct CDR3 sequences, roughly 9% of them seen just once; the ten biggest clones take up about 14%. Source material: PBMCs. The receptor set was obtained from a human donor in good health (CMV status not recorded). Some clones in this sample may be carry-over from other donors' samples.

This clonotype was detected ten times or more. The chain links TRBV27 to TRBJ2-1; tentatively, D is TRBD1 (5 bases). Trimming cost V 6 bases and J 2 bases, with 11 bases left between them. In germline, CDR1 is MNHEY, CDR2 SMNVEV (reference sequence). This CDR3 has 14 residues. CDR3 region: CASRADSAYNEQFF. The CDR3 DNA sequence: TGTGCCAGCAGGGCCGACAGCGCCTACAATGAGCAGTTCTTC.

In nucleotides, the CDR3 is TGTGCCAGCAGTGGTGGAGGGGCTGAAGCTTTCTTT. Its protein product is CASSGGGAEAFF. The rearrangement links TRBV2 to TRBJ1-1, with D possibly being TRBD1 (5 bases). In germline, CDR1 is SNHLY, CDR2 FYNNEI. The V gene lost 4 bases and the J gene lost 6 bases, with 9 bases spanning the gap. CDR3 size: 12 residues.

There are many counts of this clonotype. V and J are TRBV7-9 and TRBJ2-5; D is tentatively TRBD1 or TRBD2 (5 bases each). The CDR3 is 16 residues long. The ends were cut back, 3 bases at V and 2 bases at J, with 16 bases in the middle. Looked up from germline, CDR1 is SEHNR and CDR2 is FQNEAQ (reference sequence). As DNA, the CDR3 is TGTGCCAGCAGCTTCCGGGGCTTAAATCTACAAGAGACCCAGTACTTC. It encodes CASSFRGLNLQETQYF.

Many counts were recorded for this clonotype. The gene calls are TRBV7-2 and TRBJ2-1; 9 positions match TRBD1. V lost 1 base to trimming and J lost 6 bases; unmatched junction nucleotides: 4. This CDR3 is built from 15 residues. The germline gives CDR1 SGHTA, CDR2 FQGNSA. CDR3 DNA sequence: TGTGCCAGCAGCTTAGGGGGGGGACAGGGCAATGAGCAGTTCTTC. This encodes CASSLGGGQGNEQFF.

A few counts support this clonotype. V usage is TRBV15 and J usage is TRBJ2-1; possible D gene TRBD1, 5 bases. Germline values: CDR1 LNHNV, CDR2 YYDKDF (reference sequence). The CDR3 runs to 17 residues. V shed 2 bases and J shed 6 bases, with 20 bases lying between them. The CDR3 DNA sequence: TGTGCCACCAGCAGAAGGGGCGCGGCCTTAGCCCCCAATGAGCAGTTCTTC. This translates into CATSRRGAALAPNEQFF.

This clonotype was observed many times. The chain combines TRBV6-2 or TRBV6-3 with TRBJ2-5; TRBD2 matches 7 bases. V lost 6 bases and J lost 5; bases outside the gene matches: 6. Germline V gene data show CDR1 as MNHEY and CDR2 as SVGEGT. The CDR3 is 13 amino acids. CDR3 sequence reads: CASRIHGGETQYF. As DNA, the CDR3 is TGTGCCAGCAGAATCCACGGGGGGGAGACCCAGTACTTC.

This clonotype was detected only a few times. The chain links TRBV6-2 or TRBV6-3 to TRBJ2-4, with 10 bases aligning to TRBD2. CDR3 size: 17 residues. Germline CDR1 MNHEY, CDR2 SVGEGT. With V trimmed by 5 bases and J by 1 base, 8 bases remained unmatched. The CDR3 DNA follows: TGTGCCAGCAGTGAGCAGCGGGGGGGTTCGGCCAAAAACATTCAGTACTTC. Translating gives CASSEQRGGSAKNIQYF.

This clonotype was detected many times. The chain recombines TRBV7-9 with TRBJ2-1; D might be TRBD1 (6 bases). The V gene lost 7 bases and the J gene lost 10 bases, with 11 bases spanning the gap. The CDR3 extends over 11 amino acids. Germline CDR1 and CDR2: SEHNR and FQNEAQ (reference sequence). This CDR3 is CASTVGTEQFF. The CDR3, as DNA: TGTGCCAGCACCGTTGGGACAGAGCAGTTCTTC.

This sequence joins TRBV5-1 and TRBJ2-3, with TRBD2 matching over 7 bases. This CDR3 spans 15 amino acids. V lost 3 bases, J lost 2 bases, and 6 bases stayed unmatched. The V gene's germline CDR1 is SGHRS and CDR2 YFSETQ. The CDR3 region is CASSSAGVVTDTQYF. As DNA, the CDR3 is TGCGCCAGCAGCTCTGCGGGAGTTGTCACAGATACGCAGTATTTT.

This clonotype came up many times. The chain has TRBV7-2 and TRBJ2-5; D unresolved. V was cut by 1 base and J by 0 bases, with 9 bases left in between. CDR1 and CDR2 (germline): SGHTA, FQGNSA. The CDR3 is 15 amino acids. The CDR3 nucleotides read TGTGCCAGCAGCTTAGGCCCAGCGTACCAAGAGACCCAGTACTTC. It yields the protein CASSLGPAYQETQYF.

This clonotype was seen ten or more times. V is TRBV7-9 and J is TRBJ1-5; D is ambiguous. Looked up from germline, CDR1 is SEHNR and CDR2 is FQNEAQ (reference sequence). V lost 5 bases to trimming and J lost 4 bases, with 12 bases between them. The CDR3 has 14 residues. The DNA for the CDR3 is TGTGCCAGCAGCCCTCTCCAGGCGAATCAGCCCCAGCATTTT. Translation gives CASSPLQANQPQHF.

The table lists this clonotype with many counts. The V and J genes are TRBV12-3 or TRBV12-4 and TRBJ1-2; D unresolved. Trimming shortened V by 5 bases and J by 1 base, and 11 bases separated the two germline ends. This CDR3 is 14 amino acids long. CDR3 loop: CASSPSIFNYGYTF. CDR3 DNA: TGTGCCAGCAGTCCTAGCATTTTTAACTATGGCTACACCTTC.

Many counts were recorded for this clonotype. The chain links TRBV7-2 to TRBJ2-3; D might be TRBD2 (5 bases). The germline gives CDR1 SGHTA, CDR2 FQGNSA. The CDR3 totals 17 residues. V gave up 3 bases and J gave up 0 bases, with 16 bases separating them. The CDR3 protein is CASSFPPRGPSTDTQYF. CDR3 DNA sequence: TGTGCCAGCAGCTTCCCACCCCGCGGGCCTAGCACAGATACGCAGTATTTT.

The table lists this clonotype with a few counts. The chain recombines TRBV11-3 with TRBJ2-5; D might be TRBD2 (7 bases). Trimming pared 6 bases from V and 5 bases from J, leaving 19 bases between. The CDR3 is made up of 15 amino acids. Per the germline V gene, CDR1 is SGHNT and CDR2 is YENEEA. The CDR3 coding sequence is TGTGCCAGCAGGCCCGGGGGCGGGGGCTTCGAGACCCAGTACTTC. Translated: CASRPGGGGFETQYF.

This clonotype was seen ten or more times. The chain couples TRBV7-2 to TRBJ2-3, with 7 bases lining up with TRBD2. The CDR3 runs 15 residues. CDR1 and CDR2 from the germline V gene are SGHTA and FQGNSA. Trimming removed 5 bases from V and 4 bases from J; junction bases left unmatched: 9. CDR3 in amino acids: CASSQAGVGADTQYF. CDR3 DNA sequence: TGTGCCAGCAGCCAGGCGGGGGTTGGGGCAGATACGCAGTATTTT.

This clonotype has only a few counts. The chain recombines TRBV30 with TRBJ2-3; tentative D call: TRBD2 (5 bases). Germline V CDR1 and CDR2: GTSNPN, SVGIG (reference sequence). The V end was cut by 3 bases, the J end by 5 bases, with 12 bases between. This CDR3 has 13 residues. The DNA for the CDR3 is TGTGCCTGGAGGAGGGCCGGGGTAGATACGCAGTATTTT. Translating it yields CAWRRAGVDTQYF.

The table lists this clonotype with many counts. The chain has TRBV7-2 and TRBJ1-1; D is unresolved. This CDR3 has 15 residues. Germline CDR1 reads SGHTA; CDR2 reads FQGNSA. V was trimmed by 5 bases and J by 4 bases, leaving 17 bases between them. CDR3 in amino acids: CASSQIMAGVTEAFF. DNA for the CDR3: TGTGCCAGCAGCCAAATTATGGCCGGGGTCACTGAAGCTTTCTTT.

This clonotype was recorded many times. The V gene is TRBV7-8, the J gene TRBJ1-1, with D maybe TRBD1 (6 bases). Germline V gene lookup returns CDR1 SGHVS and CDR2 FQNEAQ. This CDR3 has 15 residues. V lost 2 bases to trimming and J lost 3 bases, with 13 bases between them. CDR3 loop: CASSLWGGRDTEAFF. In DNA, the CDR3 is TGTGCCAGCAGCTTATGGGGGGGCCGGGACACTGAAGCTTTCTTT.

Ten or more counts support this clonotype. J is TRBJ2-1 and V is TRBV7-2; D may be TRBD2 (6 bases). Germline values: CDR1 SGHTA, CDR2 FQGNSA. CDR3 length equals 16 residues. V was cut by 1 base and J by 0 bases, with 10 bases left in between. CDR3 in DNA: TGTGCCAGCAGCTTAGTAGGCGGGAACTCCTACAATGAGCAGTTCTTC. Amino acid sequence: CASSLVGGNSYNEQFF.

The chain combines TRBV5-1 with TRBJ2-5; perhaps TRBD1 as D (5 bases). The CDR3 spans 15 residues. V was pared by 3 bases and J by 5 bases, with 17 bases between. CDR1 and CDR2 (germline): SGHRS, YFSETQ. Here the CDR3 DNA reads TGCGCCAGCAGCTCACAGCAGGGTTCATGGGAGACCCAGTACTTC. It encodes CASSSQQGSWETQYF. The variable domain in full, with the rest retrieved from reference TRBV5-1 and TRBJ2-5, is KAGVTQTPRYLIKTRGQQVTLSCSPISGHRSVSWYQQTPGQGLQFLFEYFSETQRNKGNFPGRFSGRQFSNSRSEMNVSTLELGDSALYLCASSSQQGSWETQYFGPGTRLLVL.